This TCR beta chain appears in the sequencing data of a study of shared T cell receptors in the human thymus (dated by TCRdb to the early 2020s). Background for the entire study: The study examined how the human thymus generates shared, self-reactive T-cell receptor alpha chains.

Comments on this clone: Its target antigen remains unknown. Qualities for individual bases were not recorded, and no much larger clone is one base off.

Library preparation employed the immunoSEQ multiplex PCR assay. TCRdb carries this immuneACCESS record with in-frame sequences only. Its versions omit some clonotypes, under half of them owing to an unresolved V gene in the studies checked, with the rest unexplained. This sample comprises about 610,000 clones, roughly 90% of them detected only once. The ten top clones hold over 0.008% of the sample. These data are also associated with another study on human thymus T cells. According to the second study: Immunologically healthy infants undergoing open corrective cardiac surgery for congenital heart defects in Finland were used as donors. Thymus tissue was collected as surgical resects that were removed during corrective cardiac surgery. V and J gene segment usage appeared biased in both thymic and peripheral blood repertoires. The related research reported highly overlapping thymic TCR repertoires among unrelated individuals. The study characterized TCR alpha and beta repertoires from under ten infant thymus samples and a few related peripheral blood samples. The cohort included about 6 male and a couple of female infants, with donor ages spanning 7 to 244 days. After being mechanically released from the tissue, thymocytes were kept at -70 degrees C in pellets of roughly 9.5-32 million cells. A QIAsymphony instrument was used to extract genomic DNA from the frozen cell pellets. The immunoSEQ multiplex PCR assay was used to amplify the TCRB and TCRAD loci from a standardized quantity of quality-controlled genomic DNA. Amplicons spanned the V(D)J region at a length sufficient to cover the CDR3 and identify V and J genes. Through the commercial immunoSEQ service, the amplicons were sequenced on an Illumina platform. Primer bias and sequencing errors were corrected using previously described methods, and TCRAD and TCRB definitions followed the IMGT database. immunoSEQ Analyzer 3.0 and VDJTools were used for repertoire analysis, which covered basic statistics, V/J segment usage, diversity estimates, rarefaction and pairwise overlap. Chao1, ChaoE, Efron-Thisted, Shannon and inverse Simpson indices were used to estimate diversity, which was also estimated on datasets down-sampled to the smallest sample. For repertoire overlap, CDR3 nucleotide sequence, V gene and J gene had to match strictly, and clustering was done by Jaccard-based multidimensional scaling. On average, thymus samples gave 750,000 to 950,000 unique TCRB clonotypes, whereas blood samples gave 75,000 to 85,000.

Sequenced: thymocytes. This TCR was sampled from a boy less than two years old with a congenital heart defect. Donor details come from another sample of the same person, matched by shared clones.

The CDR3 reads as follows: CASSLQRTVPYEQYF. The DNA sequence follows: TGTGCCAGCAGTTTACAGAGGACAGTACCCTACGAGCAGTACTTC. This chain joins TRBV27 to TRBJ2-7; matching of 6 bases hints at TRBD1 as the D gene. The CDR3, from cysteine to phenylalanine, totals 15 residues. Only CDR3 DNA is held: 45 bases, read in frame from base 1. V loses 2 bases, J loses 2 bases, and the germline ends lie 13 bases apart. CDR1 MNHEY and CDR2 SMNVEV were looked up in the germline V gene (reference sequence).